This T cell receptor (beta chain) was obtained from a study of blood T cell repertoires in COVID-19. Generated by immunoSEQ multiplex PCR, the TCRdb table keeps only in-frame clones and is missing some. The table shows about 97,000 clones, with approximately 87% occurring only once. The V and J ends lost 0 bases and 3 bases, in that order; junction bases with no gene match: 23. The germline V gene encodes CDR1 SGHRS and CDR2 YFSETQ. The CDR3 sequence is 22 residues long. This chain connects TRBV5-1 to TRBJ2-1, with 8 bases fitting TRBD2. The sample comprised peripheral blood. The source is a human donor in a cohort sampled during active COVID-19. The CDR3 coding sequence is TGCGCCAGCAGCTTGGAGGTGGGGGCAGGGCTTGCCGGGAGGGTAAACTACAATGAGCAGTTCTTC. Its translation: CASSLEVGAGLAGRVNYNEQFF.